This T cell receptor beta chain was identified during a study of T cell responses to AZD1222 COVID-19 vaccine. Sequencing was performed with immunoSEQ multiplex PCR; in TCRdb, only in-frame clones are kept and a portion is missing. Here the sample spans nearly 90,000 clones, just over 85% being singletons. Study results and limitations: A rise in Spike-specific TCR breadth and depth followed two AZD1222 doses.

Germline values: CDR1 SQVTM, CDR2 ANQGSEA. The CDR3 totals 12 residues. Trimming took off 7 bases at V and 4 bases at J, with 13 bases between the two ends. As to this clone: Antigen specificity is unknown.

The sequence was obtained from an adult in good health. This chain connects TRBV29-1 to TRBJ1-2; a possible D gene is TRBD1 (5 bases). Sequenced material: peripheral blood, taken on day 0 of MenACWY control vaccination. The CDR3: CSAGTDGYGYTF. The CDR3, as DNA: TGCAGCGCCGGGACGGACGGCTATGGCTACACCTTC.